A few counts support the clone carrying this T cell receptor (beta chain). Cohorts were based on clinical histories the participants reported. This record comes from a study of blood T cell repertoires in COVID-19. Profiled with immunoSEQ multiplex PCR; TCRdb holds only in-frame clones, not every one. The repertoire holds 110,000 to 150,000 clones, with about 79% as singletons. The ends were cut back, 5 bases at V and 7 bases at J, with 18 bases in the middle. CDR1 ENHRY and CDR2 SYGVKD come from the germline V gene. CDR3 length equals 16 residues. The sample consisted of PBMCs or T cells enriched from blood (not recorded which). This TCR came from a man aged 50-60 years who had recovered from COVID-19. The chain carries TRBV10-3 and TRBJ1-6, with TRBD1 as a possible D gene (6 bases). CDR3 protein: CAISPTRGRKNSPLHF. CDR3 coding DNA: TGTGCCATCAGTCCTACGCGGGGGCGCAAGAATTCACCCCTCCACTTT.